The rows below give T cell receptor beta chains drawn from one sample of a study of shared clonotypes between healthy human individuals. Some clones are missing from TCRdb's copy, which holds only in-frame ones; the method was immunoSEQ multiplex PCR. The table shows about 2 million clones, with about 95% occurring only once. Sequenced material: naive CD4+ T cells sorted from blood. The source of these receptors is a man between 18 and 29 years old in good health. CDR3s include the opening cysteine and the closing phenylalanine or tryptophan. D genes are given only for firm matches. Rows may omit the clone size; those that give it use once, few, many or a size class.

>.|TRBJ2-7|.|TRBV5-1
CASSKGNSYYEQYF
TGCGCCAGCAGCAAGGGGAACTCTTACTACGAGCAGTACTTC
>.|TRBJ2-5|.|TRBV6-5
CASRRRETQYF
TGTGCCAGCAGACGGAGGGAGACCCAGTACTTC
>.|TRBJ2-1|TRBD1|TRBV7-3
CASSSPGTGINEQFF
TGTGCCAGCAGCTCCCCTGGGACAGGGATAAATGAGCAGTTCTTC
>.|TRBJ1-2|TRBD1|TRBV11-2
CASSSQGAGNYGYTF
TGTGCCAGCAGTAGTCAGGGGGCAGGGAACTATGGCTACACCTTC
>.|TRBJ2-5|TRBD2|TRBV5-1
CASRLRVAGGHQETQYF
TGCGCCAGCAGGCTGAGGGTAGCGGGGGGCCATCAAGAGACCCAGTACTTC
>.|TRBJ2-7|TRBD2|TRBV5-1
CASSTGTSGSTPSFYEQYF
TGCGCCAGCAGCACCGGGACTAGCGGGAGTACCCCCTCTTTCTACGAGCAGTACTTC
>.|TRBJ2-2|.|TRBV12-5
CASGSTGGELFF
TGTGCTAGTGGGTCCACCGGCGGGGAGCTGTTTTTT
>.|TRBJ1-1|.|TRBV7-9
CASSLAGGRTDTEAFF
TGTGCCAGCAGCTTAGCTGGGGGTCGGACGGACACTGAAGCTTTCTTT
>.|TRBJ2-7|TRBD1|TRBV27
CASSWTGVEEQYF
TGTGCCAGCAGTTGGACAGGGGTGGAAGAGCAGTACTTC
>.|TRBJ1-4|.|TRBV30
CAWSPWSATNEKLFF
TGTGCCTGGAGTCCTTGGAGTGCAACTAATGAAAAACTGTTTTTT
>.|TRBJ2-3|.|TRBV4-1
CASSQVLAAGQSNTQYF
TGCGCCAGCAGCCAAGTTTTAGCGGCAGGACAATCAAATACGCAGTATTTT
>.|TRBJ2-2|.|TRBV29-1
CSVEATPNTGELFF
TGCAGCGTTGAAGCGACCCCAAACACCGGGGAGCTGTTTTTT
>once|TRBJ2-7|.|TRBV2
CASSGGQKQYF
TGTGCCAGCAGTGGGGGGCAAAAGCAGTACTTC
>.|TRBJ2-5|.|TRBV11-2
CASSPEGSFQETQYF
TGTGCCAGCAGCCCGGAGGGGAGCTTTCAAGAGACCCAGTACTTC
>.|TRBJ1-5|.|TRBV28
CASTVLHPVSNQPQHF
TGTGCCAGCACCGTACTTCACCCAGTCTCCAATCAGCCCCAGCATTTT
>once|TRBJ2-2|.|TRBV6-5
CASSRGHTNTGELFF
TGTGCCAGCAGTCGGGGACACACGAACACCGGGGAGCTGTTTTTT
>.|TRBJ1-5|TRBD1|TRBV28
CASSRGQINNQPQHF
TGTGCCAGCTCAAGGGGGCAGATAAATAATCAGCCCCAGCATTTT
>.|TRBJ2-3|TRBD2|TRBV19
CASRSPGLDRDTQYF
TGTGCCAGTAGATCCCCTGGACTAGACAGAGATACGCAGTATTTT
>.|TRBJ2-1|TRBD1|TRBV10-3
CAIQGDRGFEQFF
TGTGCCATCCAAGGGGACAGGGGGTTTGAGCAGTTCTTC
>once|TRBJ2-5|.|TRBV5-6
CASSTLQGSGETQYF
TGTGCCAGCAGCACGTTACAGGGAAGCGGAGAGACCCAGTACTTC
>.|TRBJ2-1|TRBD1|TRBV6-1
CASRDRGHNEQFF
TGTGCCAGCAGAGACAGGGGGCACAATGAGCAGTTCTTC
>once|TRBJ2-7|TRBD2|TRBV7-2
CASSLLGLGLGEQYF
TGTGCCAGCAGCTTATTAGGACTAGGTCTCGGCGAGCAGTACTTC
>.|TRBJ2-2|.|TRBV15
CATSGYRENTGELFF
TGTGCCACCAGCGGATACAGGGAGAACACCGGGGAGCTGTTTTTT
>.|TRBJ2-1|.|TRBV2
CASSERFLNEQFF
TGTGCCAGCAGTGAGAGGTTTTTAAATGAGCAGTTCTTC
>once|TRBJ1-1|.|TRBV7-8
CASSLVGGDTEAFF
TGTGCCAGCAGCTTAGTAGGTGGGGACACTGAAGCTTTCTTT
>.|TRBJ2-3|.|TRBV27
CASSLSPLLLGRDTDTQYF
TGTGCCAGCAGTTTATCTCCTCTTCTCTTGGGCAGGGACACAGATACGCAGTATTTT
>.|TRBJ2-7|TRBD1|TRBV6-1
CASSEGKGDSYEQYF
TGTGCCAGCAGTGAAGGGAAGGGGGACAGCTACGAGCAGTACTTC